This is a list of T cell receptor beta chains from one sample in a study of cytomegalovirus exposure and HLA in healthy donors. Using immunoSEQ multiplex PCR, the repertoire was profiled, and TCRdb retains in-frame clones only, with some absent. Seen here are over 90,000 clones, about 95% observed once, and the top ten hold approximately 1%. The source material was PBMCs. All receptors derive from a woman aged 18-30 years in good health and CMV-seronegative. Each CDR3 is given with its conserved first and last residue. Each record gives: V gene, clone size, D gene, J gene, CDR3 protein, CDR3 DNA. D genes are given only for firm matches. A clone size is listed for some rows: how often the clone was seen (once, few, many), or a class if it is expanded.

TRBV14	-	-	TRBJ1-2	CASSQNTDYGYTF	TGTGCCAGCAGCCAGAACACCGACTATGGCTACACCTTC
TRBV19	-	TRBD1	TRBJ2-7	CASSIEGTGEVDYEQYF	TGTGCCAGTAGTATAGAAGGGACAGGGGAGGTAGACTACGAGCAGTACTTC
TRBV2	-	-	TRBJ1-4	CASSETLVREKLFF	TGTGCCAGCAGTGAAACTCTCGTCCGGGAAAAACTGTTTTTT
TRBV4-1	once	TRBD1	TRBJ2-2	CASSLHGTGGSGELFF	TGCGCCAGCAGCCTTCATGGGACAGGGGGCTCCGGGGAGCTGTTTTTT
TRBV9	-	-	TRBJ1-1	CASSHATGKMNTEAFF	TGTGCCAGCAGCCATGCGACAGGAAAGATGAACACTGAAGCTTTCTTT
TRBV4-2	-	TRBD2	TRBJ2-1	CASSQEGSGGPYEQFF	TGTGCCAGCAGCCAAGAGGGAAGCGGGGGGCCCTATGAGCAGTTCTTC
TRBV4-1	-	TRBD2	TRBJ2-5	CASSQFGTSADQETQYF	TGCGCCAGCAGCCAGTTTGGGACTAGCGCCGACCAAGAGACCCAGTACTTC
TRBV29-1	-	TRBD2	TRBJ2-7	CSVELTSGASYEQYF	TGCAGCGTTGAGCTGACTAGCGGGGCCTCCTACGAGCAGTACTTC
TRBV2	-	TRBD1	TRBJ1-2	CATQVDRANYGYTF	TGTGCGACCCAGGTGGACAGGGCTAACTATGGCTACACCTTC
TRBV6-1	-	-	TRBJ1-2	CASSEYRGSYGYTF	TGTGCCAGCAGTGAATATAGGGGGAGCTATGGCTACACCTTC
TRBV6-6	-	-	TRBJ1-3	CASTKQVTGNTIYF	TGTGCCAGCACCAAACAAGTTACTGGAAACACCATATATTTT
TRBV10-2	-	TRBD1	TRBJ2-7	CASREAGGGGWDEQYF	TGCGCCAGCAGGGAAGCAGGGGGCGGCGGGTGGGACGAGCAGTACTTC
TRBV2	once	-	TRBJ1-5	CASSERGGQPQHF	TGTGCCAGCAGTGAGAGGGGAGGGCAGCCCCAGCATTTT
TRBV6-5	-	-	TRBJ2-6	CASSRTSGANVLTF	TGTGCCAGCAGCCGGACATCCGGGGCCAACGTCCTGACTTTC
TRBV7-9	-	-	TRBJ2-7	CASTPPARLYEQYF	TGTGCCAGCACCCCCCCCGCGAGACTCTACGAGCAGTACTTC
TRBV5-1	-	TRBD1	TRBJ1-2	CASSMDREYGYTF	TGCGCCAGCAGCATGGACAGGGAATATGGCTACACCTTC
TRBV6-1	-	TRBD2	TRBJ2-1	CASSDRTSGFNEQFF	TGTGCCAGCAGTGACCGGACTAGCGGATTCAATGAGCAGTTCTTC
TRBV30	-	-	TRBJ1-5	CAWSGNMNQPQHF	TGTGCCTGGAGTGGCAACATGAATCAGCCCCAGCATTTT
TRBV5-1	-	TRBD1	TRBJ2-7	CASSPTGALYEQYF	TGCGCCAGTTCTCCAACAGGGGCCCTATACGAGCAGTACTTC
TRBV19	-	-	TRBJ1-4	CASSFSSARQEKRGKLFF	TGTGCCAGTAGTTTCTCATCGGCGCGGCAAGAAAAAAGGGGAAAACTGTTTTTT
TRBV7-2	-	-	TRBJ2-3	CASSLNPTSTDTQYF	TGTGCCAGCAGCTTAAACCCAACTAGCACAGATACGCAGTATTTT
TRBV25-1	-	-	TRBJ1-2	CASSDVGLNYGYTF	TGTGCCAGCAGTGACGTGGGACTGAACTATGGCTACACCTTC
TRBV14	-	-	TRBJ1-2	CASSPRSRRLYYGYTF	TGTGCCAGCAGCCCCAGGTCCAGGCGCCTGTACTATGGCTACACCTTC
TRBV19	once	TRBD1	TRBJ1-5	CASTSDRAGYQPQHF	TGTGCCAGTACCTCAGACAGGGCGGGTTATCAGCCCCAGCATTTT